The rows below give T cell receptor beta chains drawn from one sample of a study of vaccination effects on CD4 cells after COVID-19. Repertoires were generated with immunoSEQ multiplex PCR, while TCRdb's copy carries only in-frame clones and drops some. The sample holds fewer than 90,000 clones, about 69% seen once. Which antigens these TCRs recognize remains unknown. The sample was CD4+ T cells from PBMCs cultured with HIV peptides, taken before COVID-19 vaccination. These receptors were obtained from a human donor who had a prior SARS-CoV-2 infection. Each CDR3 is given with its conserved first and last residue. Each record gives: V gene, CDR3 protein.

>TRBV6-1
CASSEILRNTLHF
>TRBV3-1/TRBV3-2
CASSPWVGLATDTQYF
>TRBV23-1
CASSQSRDTGGPRGEQYF
>TRBV18
CASSLDRGQSDTQYF
>TRBV5-6
CASSLGWGTNEKLFF
>TRBV2
CASSVQGYQETQYF
>TRBV7-9
CASTWGDTQYF
>TRBV6-6
CASSFRQGSLDTQYF
>TRBV28
CASTGTGGKDTQYF
>TRBV18
CASTRTVPYGYTF
>TRBV7-2
CASSSTRGQGNSPLHF
>TRBV2
CASLGLRQGGYF
>TRBV7-9
CASSLHTSGRGETQYF
>TRBV5-6
CASSYRINQPQHF
>TRBV6-5
CASSYSDRGPVSPLHF
>TRBV7-3
CASSLVVVEQFF
>TRBV7-2
CASSLSGRAVYEQFF
>TRBV7-8
CASSLSSGRNTEAFF
>TRBV7-3
CASSLDGWETQYF
>TRBV7-2
CASSRDRVLAKNIQYF
>TRBV28
CASSFTTGGSNEKLFF
>TRBV5-1
CASSRGAEETQYF
>TRBV28
CASRGTGGKAYEQYF
>TRBV5-8
CASSGWGPGPARETQYF
>TRBV7-3
CASSLEREGRLFF
>TRBV2
CASSYTDTQYF
>TRBV7-2
CASSLVRGIGGYTF
>TRBV6-5
CASRVSQSSGNTIYF
>TRBV6-6
CASSPHLPGIEKLFF
>TRBV6-5
CASSYSGVDFRQEQYF
>TRBV5-1
CASSWSAGAHGELFF
>TRBV2
CASSEVGTTSYEQYF
>TRBV3-1/TRBV3-2
CASSRPGGLASTGELFF
>TRBV7-9
CASSRSFRDRGDEQYF
>TRBV21-1
CASSGQATDTQYF
>TRBV5-1
CASSFFTGGGPYEQYF
>TRBV11-2
CASRKGRSGGKQETQYF
>TRBV6-5
CASRAGGGNIQYF
>TRBV5-4
CASSLAGVDYEQYF
>TRBV27
CASSHIAGGSQETQYF
>TRBV27
CASTSDSWREWSEAFF
>TRBV4-2
CASSQEQGTGSEAFF
>TRBV7-9
CASSRTGFGNTIYF
>TRBV5-1
CASSSNPLGQGTYEQYF
>TRBV6-5
CASSYSAGADGNTIYF
>TRBV3-1/TRBV3-2
CASSQVTDTQYF
>TRBV3-1/TRBV3-2
CASSLPMGTSTDTQYF
>TRBV5-1
CASSLEVAYHYGYTF
>TRBV27
CASSFSGRGDEQFF
>TRBV2
CATEYYNEQFF
>TRBV7-3
CASSFSHATDTQYF
>TRBV29-1
CSVGSGGAGGEKLFF
>TRBV7-2
CASSFFVGLAGVDEQYF
>TRBV6-5
CASRSTGIWDIQYF
>TRBV2
CASSTGDSNQPQHF